This paragraph covers one T cell receptor (beta chain) sequence. It lacks a known antigen. No base quality values were provided; no much bigger clone lies one nucleotide off. The library came from PCR. Sequencing instrument: Illumina HiSeq 4000. High-throughput sequencing was used to profile the TCR beta-chain CDR3 region of each patient. The authors' analysis ran thus. A classifier to discriminate distant-metastatic papillary thyroid cancer patients was built from CDR3 differences across clinicopathological groups. The Shannon index was used to assess repertoire diversity, and the Morisita-Horn index was used to assess tumor-blood repertoire similarity. Clones were called with MiXCR by TCRdb after fastp trimmed the public reads at Q25, and only in-frame beta chains were retained. In this record, the V and J calls reflect TCRdb's handling and not the investigators' own analysis. Counted in this sample were about 40,000 clones; around 17% of them appeared once. The leading ten clones occupy around 3.9% of the sample.

The data were obtained in a study of metastatic and nonmetastatic thyroid tumors (dated by TCRdb to 2018 to 2020). In the study overall: Repertoires were compared across peripheral blood and tumor or nodule tissue samples from malignant and benign thyroid patients. On the study overall, not on this receptor specifically: TCR beta diversity was reported as significantly higher in malignant tumors than in benign nodules, in both blood and tumor samples.

Via the germline V gene, CDR1 is SGHRS and CDR2 YFSETQ. The CDR3 goes from the cysteine to the phenylalanine over 16 residues. The only DNA kept is the CDR3, 48 bases in frame from the first base. The junction shows trimming of 0 bases on V and 4 bases on J, plus 14 bases between the germline ends. No patient had received any treatment before thyroid surgery. The study retrospectively analysed patient clinical samples collected from about 2012 to 2019 using T-cell receptor beta sequencing. This TCR was sampled from a female donor with papillary thyroid cancer or a benign thyroid nodule (not recorded which). Some clones in this sample may be carry-over from other donors' samples. Specimen: blood. In this chain, TRBV5-1 is recombined with TRBJ1-3; TRBD1 is a weak D gene call, 5 bases matching. The CDR3 region reads CASSLVGTPRGNTIYF. The DNA reads as follows: TGCGCCAGCAGCTTGGTAGGGACGCCGCGCGGAAACACCATATATTTT. Reference TRBV5-1 and TRBJ1-3 genes cover what lies past the CDR3, so the full variable domain is KAGVTQTPRYLIKTRGQQVTLSCSPISGHRSVSWYQQTPGQGLQFLFEYFSETQRNKGNFPGRFSGRQFSNSRSEMNVSTLELGDSALYLCASSLVGTPRGNTIYFGEGSWLTVV.